This T cell receptor beta chain was recorded in a study of long-term antiretroviral therapy in people with HIV. For this clone: Its antigen remains unidentified. A read error may produce the germline difference seen at one junction end.

Study results and limitations: Diversity remained lower than transplant donor controls, even though it increased after ART. Repertoires in HIV (unlike those of controls) had narrower CDR3 length ranges. Clones expanded before ART dominated the repertoire at all time points.

At the survey level, the v3.0 immunoSEQ assay was run. Only in-frame clones appear in the TCRdb table, and some are missing; sequencing was by immunoSEQ multiplex PCR. The sample shows some 40,000 clones, 85% to 95% of them seen only once. The CDR3 sequence is 19 residues long. Germline V gene data show CDR1 as SSHAT and CDR2 as FNYEAQ (reference sequence). The chain employs TRBV7-7 and TRBJ1-1, with unresolved D. The source of this sequence is a man aged 25 to 40 with HIV. Here the sequenced sample was unsorted PBMCs, taken approximately 9.1 years after starting antiretroviral therapy. The CDR3 region has the DNA TGTGCTAGCAGCTCAAAGAGCTGGATTTCATCATCCCTTATCACTGAAGCTTTCTTT. It yields the protein CASSSKSWISSSLITEAFF.